This T cell receptor beta chain was identified during a study of response to subunit inactivated influenza vaccine. CDR1 KGHSH and CDR2 LQKENI come from the germline V gene. The CDR3 runs to 14 residues. V lost 4 bases and J 5 bases, leaving 14 bases between the germline ends. The study, taken as a whole, reports: Each seasonal flu vaccination may recruit only limited new T cells, authors suggested.

The table lists this clonotype with many counts. Antigen unknown. TCRdb passed the RT-PCR reads through MiXCR, listing each CDR3 protein once. The sample includes around 470,000 distinct CDR3 sequences, 6.5% to 8% of them seen just once. This chain uses TRBV18 with TRBJ1-1, with D possibly TRBD1 on 5 matching bases. The starting material was PBMCs from blood, obtained about 23 months after vaccination. The TCR comes from a man between 50 and 69 years old who received an inactivated influenza vaccine. The CDR3 DNA is TGTGCCAGCTCACGGGAGTGGGGGAGTACTGAAGCTTTCTTT. As protein: CASSREWGSTEAFF.